The clone carrying this TCR beta chain showed up just once. The antigen is not known. TCRdb's copy holds only in-frame clones and misses some; the assay was immunoSEQ multiplex PCR. The sample records 90,000 to 150,000 clones, about 88% being singletons. The V gene's germline CDR1 is KGHSH and CDR2 LQKENI. Deletions cut 6 bases from V and 7 bases from J, with 15 bases between. The CDR3 contains 13 residues. This specimen belongs to a study of T cell responses to AZD1222 COVID-19 vaccine. Study-level points and caveats: The study found vaccine-associated CD4 TCRs spanning spike, dominant at 160-218 and 743-854. The breadth and depth of Spike-specific TCRs increased once two AZD1222 doses had been given. Reportedly, nearly half the spike-specific TCRs target unmutated variant regions. Donors skewed white British and female; clonal diversity was possibly underestimated.

Sequences were derived from peripheral blood, sampled 28 days after the second AZD1222 dose. This chain connects TRBV18 to TRBJ1-2; the D is unclear. This clonotype was sampled from an adult who received the AZD1222 COVID-19 vaccine. This chain's CDR3 is CASSLWAKSGYTF. The CDR3 nucleotides read TGTGCCAGCTCCCTCTGGGCAAAGTCTGGCTACACCTTC.